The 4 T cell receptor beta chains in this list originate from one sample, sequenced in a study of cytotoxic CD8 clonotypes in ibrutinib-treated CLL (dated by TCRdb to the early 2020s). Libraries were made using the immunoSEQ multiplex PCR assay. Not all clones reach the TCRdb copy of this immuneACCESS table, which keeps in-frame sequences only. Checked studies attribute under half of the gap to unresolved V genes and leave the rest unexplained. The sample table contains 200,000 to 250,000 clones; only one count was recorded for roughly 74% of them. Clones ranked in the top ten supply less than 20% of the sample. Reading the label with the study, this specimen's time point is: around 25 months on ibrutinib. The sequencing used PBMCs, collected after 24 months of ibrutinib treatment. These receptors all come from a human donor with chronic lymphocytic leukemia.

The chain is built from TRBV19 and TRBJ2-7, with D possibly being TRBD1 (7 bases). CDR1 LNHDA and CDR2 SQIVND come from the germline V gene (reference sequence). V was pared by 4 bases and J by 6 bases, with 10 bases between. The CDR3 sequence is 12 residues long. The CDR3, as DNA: TGTGCCAGTAGTACAGGGGGGAGCGAGCAGTACTTC. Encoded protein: CASSTGGSEQYF.

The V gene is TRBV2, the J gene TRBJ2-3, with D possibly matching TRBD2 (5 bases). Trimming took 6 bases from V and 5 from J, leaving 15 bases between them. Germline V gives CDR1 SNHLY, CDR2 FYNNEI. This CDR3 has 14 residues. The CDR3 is CASSTSAVRDTQYF. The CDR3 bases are TGTGCCAGCAGCACATCAGCGGTAAGAGATACGCAGTATTTT.

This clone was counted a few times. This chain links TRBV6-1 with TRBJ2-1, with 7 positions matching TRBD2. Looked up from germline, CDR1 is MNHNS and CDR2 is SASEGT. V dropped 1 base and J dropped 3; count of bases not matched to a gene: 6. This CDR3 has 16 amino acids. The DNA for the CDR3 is TGTGCCAGCAGTGAAGAATCTAGCGGAGTCTACAATGAGCAGTTCTTC. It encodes CASSEESSGVYNEQFF.

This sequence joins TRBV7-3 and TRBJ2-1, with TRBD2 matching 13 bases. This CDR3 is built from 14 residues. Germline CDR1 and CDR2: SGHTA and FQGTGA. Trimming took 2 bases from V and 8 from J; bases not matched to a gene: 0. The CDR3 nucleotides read TGTGCCAGCAGCTTAGGGACTAGCGGGGATGAGCAGTTCTTC. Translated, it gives CASSLGTSGDEQFF.